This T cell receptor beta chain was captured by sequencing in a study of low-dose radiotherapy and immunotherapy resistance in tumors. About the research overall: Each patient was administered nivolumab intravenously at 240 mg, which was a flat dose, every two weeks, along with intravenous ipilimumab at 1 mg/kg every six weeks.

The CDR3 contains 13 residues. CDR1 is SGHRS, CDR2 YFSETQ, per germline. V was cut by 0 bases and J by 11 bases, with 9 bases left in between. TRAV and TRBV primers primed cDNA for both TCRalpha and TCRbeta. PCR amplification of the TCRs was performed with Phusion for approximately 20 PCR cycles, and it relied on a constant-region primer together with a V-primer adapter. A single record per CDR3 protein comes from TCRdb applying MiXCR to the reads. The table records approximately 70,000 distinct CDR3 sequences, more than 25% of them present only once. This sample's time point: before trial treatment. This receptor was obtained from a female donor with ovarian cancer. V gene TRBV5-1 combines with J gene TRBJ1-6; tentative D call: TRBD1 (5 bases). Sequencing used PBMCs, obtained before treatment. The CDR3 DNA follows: TGCGCCAGCAGCTTGGAGGGGAGTCCACCCCTCCACTTT. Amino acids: CASSLEGSPPLHF. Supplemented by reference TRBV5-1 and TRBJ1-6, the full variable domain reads KAGVTQTPRYLIKTRGQQVTLSCSPISGHRSVSWYQQTPGQGLQFLFEYFSETQRNKGNFPGRFSGRQFSNSRSEMNVSTLELGDSALYLCASSLEGSPPLHFGNGTRLTVT.